The clone carrying this T cell receptor beta chain was counted between two and nine times. These data originate in a study of Ad26.COV2.S vaccination and SARS-CoV-2 variants. Study background: The COV1001 Ad26.COV2.S trial arm included the donor. Intramuscularly, Ad26.COV2.S was given either once or twice, 56 days apart.

In germline, CDR1 is MNHNS, CDR2 SASEGT. The CDR3 totals 13 residues. The V gene end was trimmed by 2 bases and the J gene end by 8 bases; junction bases not matched to a gene: 5. As for treatment: about 20 received Ad26.COV2.S at low or high dose, single or two shots; roughly five received placebo; per-sample allocation not given. Samples came from day 63 after the first vaccine or placebo injection. In Boston, the donor was an adult between 18-55 years of age. Built on an Ad26 vector, the vaccine expressed Wuhan-strain SARS-CoV-2 spike. Sequenced by immunoSEQ multiplex PCR; TCRdb stores in-frame clones only, minus some. The table includes some 640,000 clones, roughly nine tenths detected once.

This clonotype was sampled from a person between 18 and 59 years old who received the Ad26.COV2.S COVID-19 vaccine or a placebo. The rearrangement uses TRBV6-1 and TRBJ1-1; 7 bases map to TRBD1. The sample here was peripheral blood, taken in a trial of Ad26.COV2.S vaccine versus placebo. The CDR3 is CASSERRDSEAFF. The DNA of the CDR3 is TGTGCCAGCAGTGAAAGAAGGGACAGCGAAGCTTTCTTT.